Shown below are 26 T cell receptor beta chains from a single sample sequenced in a study of beta chain features in type 1 diabetes (dated by TCRdb to between 2017 and 2018). The library relied on the immunoSEQ multiplex PCR assay. All of the isolated RNA was reverse transcribed with the High Capacity cDNA Reverse Transcription Kit, so expressed TCRB transcripts were sequenced. The immuneACCESS repertoire file appears here via TCRdb, limited to in-frame rearrangements. These files lack a portion of the clones; in checked studies, under half of the deficit traces to unresolved V genes, and the cause of the others is not known. The sample table holds 400,000 to 550,000 clones, of which roughly an eighth were seen once. The top ten clones comprise 0.035% to 0.05% of the sample. The sequenced sample was naive CD4+ T cells from blood. In light of the paper, this sample's cell subset or site label describes: true naive CD4+ T cells. These receptors all stem from a woman aged 18 to 35 in good health.

This clone showed up just a few times. This chain uses TRBV7-9 with TRBJ2-5; D might be TRBD1 (6 bases). Germline V CDR1 and CDR2: SEHNR, FQNEAQ (reference sequence). The CDR3 totals 12 residues. V lost 5 bases, J lost 6 bases, and 10 bases lay in between. The CDR3 is CASSGGEQTQYF. In DNA form, the CDR3 reads TGTGCCAGCAGCGGGGGCGAGCAGACCCAGTACTTC.

This CDR3 is CAWSEDSDSGNTIYF. The DNA of the CDR3 is TGTGCCTGGAGTGAGGACAGCGACTCTGGAAACACCATATATTTT. The J gene is TRBJ1-3, the V gene TRBV30, with D possibly being TRBD1 (6 bases). Germline V gene sequence: CDR1 GTSNPN, CDR2 SVGIG (reference sequence). V lost 1 base to trimming and J lost 0 bases, with 10 bases between them. The length of the CDR3 is 15 residues. The variable domain in full, completed from reference TRBV30 and TRBJ1-3, reads SQTIHQWPATLVQPVGSPLSLECTVEGTSNPNLYWYRQAAGRGLQLLFYSVGIGQISSEVPQNLSASRPQDRQFILSSKKLLLSDSGFYLCAWSEDSDSGNTIYFGEGSWLTVV.

Written as DNA, the CDR3 is TGTGCCACCAACCCCTGGGGGGCAGGTGAAAAACTGTTTTTT. Translation: CATNPWGAGEKLFF. The rearrangement links TRBV13 to TRBJ1-4; a weak D match, TRBD1 (6 bases). V was clipped by 10 bases and J by 7 bases, with 19 bases between them. The CDR3 runs to 14 residues. Looked up from germline, CDR1 is PRHDT and CDR2 is FYEKMQ (reference sequence).

The chain links TRBV6-1 to TRBJ2-1; D gene ambiguous. The germline gives CDR1 MNHNS, CDR2 SASEGT. The CDR3 spans 13 residues. Trimming cost V 6 bases and J 0 bases, with 6 bases left between them. CDR3 in amino acids: CASRRLSYNEQFF. CDR3 DNA: TGTGCCAGCAGGCGTCTCTCCTACAATGAGCAGTTCTTC.

Only a few counts were recorded for this clone. V usage is TRBV4-3 and J usage is TRBJ2-2, with 7 bases fitting TRBD2. Germline assignment: CDR1 LGHNA and CDR2 YSLEER. The CDR3 has 15 residues. V dropped 3 bases and J dropped 1; count of bases not matched to a gene: 2. The CDR3 reads CASSHLAGNTGELFF. Here the CDR3 DNA reads TGCGCCAGCAGCCATTTAGCGGGGAACACCGGGGAGCTGTTTTTT.

The J gene is TRBJ2-3, the V gene TRBV2; 11 bases align to TRBD1. CDR3 length equals 16 residues. The V segment lost 5 bases and the J segment 2 bases; nucleotides outside the gene matches: 6. In germline, CDR1 is SNHLY, CDR2 FYNNEI. DNA of the CDR3: TGTGCCAGCAGTAGGACAGGGGGCGGCTCCACAGATACGCAGTATTTT. Amino acids: CASSRTGGGSTDTQYF.

This clone came up a few times. This chain links TRBV29-1 with TRBJ2-4, with TRBD1 as a possible D gene (6 bases). The CDR3 sequence is 14 residues long. Trimming pared 6 bases from V and 1 base from J, leaving 13 bases between. Looked up from germline, CDR1 is SQVTM and CDR2 is ANQGSEA. The CDR3 sequence: CSVGAGKAKNIQYF. DNA of the CDR3: TGCAGCGTGGGGGCAGGGAAGGCCAAAAACATTCAGTACTTC.

This clone was counted a few times. The gene calls are TRBV11-2 and TRBJ2-3; the D is unclear. The germline gives CDR1 SGHAT, CDR2 FQNNGV. This CDR3 comprises 12 residues. Trimming took 2 bases from V and 4 from J, leaving 4 bases between them. CDR3 sequence: CASSLSSDTQYF. Written as DNA, the CDR3 is TGTGCCAGCAGCTTAAGTTCAGATACGCAGTATTTT.

The rearrangement joins TRBV6-5 to TRBJ2-1; TRBD2 matches at 7 bases. Germline assignment: CDR1 MNHEY and CDR2 SVGAGI. There are 14 residues in the CDR3. V shed 6 bases and J 4 bases; nucleotides not matched to a gene: 6. CDR3 bases: TGTGCCAGCAGAGGGAGGGCCTCTTACAATGAGCAGTTCTTC. Its protein product is CASRGRASYNEQFF.

V is TRBV15 and J is TRBJ2-1; TRBD1 agrees at 8 bases. The V and J ends lost 1 base and 14 bases, in that order; junction bases with no gene match: 4. The CDR3 loop spans 12 amino acids. Looked up from germline, CDR1 is LNHNV and CDR2 is YYDKDF (reference sequence). CDR3: CATSRGEDREFF. The CDR3 DNA follows: TGTGCCACCAGCAGAGGCGAGGACAGGGAGTTCTTC.

In its sample, this clone was seen a few times. Other nucleotide sequences in the sample specify the same CDR3. The chain employs TRBV28 and TRBJ1-2; D is ambiguous. This CDR3 has 12 residues. V dropped 5 bases and J dropped 4 bases, with 8 bases sitting between them. The germline CDR1 and CDR2 sequences are MDHEN and SYDVKM. For the CDR3, the DNA is TGTGCCAGCAGTCTAACGGGCTATGGCTACACCTTC. Amino acids: CASSLTGYGYTF.

The rearrangement joins TRBV30 to TRBJ1-6; D unclear. This CDR3 region has 13 residues. Trimming cost V 2 bases and J 5 bases, with 7 bases left between them. CDR1 is GTSNPN and CDR2 is SVGIG in the germline V gene (reference sequence). The CDR3, as DNA: TGTGCCTGGAGTCGGAACAATAATTCACCCCTCCACTTT. As protein: CAWSRNNNSPLHF.

The chain employs TRBV15 and TRBJ1-6; unclear D gene. CDR1 LNHNV and CDR2 YYDKDF come from the germline V gene (reference sequence). Trimming removed 9 bases at V and 11 bases at J, with 17 bases between. This CDR3 is 13 amino acids long. The CDR3, as DNA: TGTGCCACTGCCGGGAGGAAGGTGGCACCCCTCCACTTT. Its translation: CATAGRKVAPLHF.

The rearrangement uses TRBV25-1 and TRBJ2-5; D gene uncertain. This CDR3 region has 15 residues. V was trimmed by 1 base and J by 4 bases, leaving 13 bases between them. Germline CDR1 and CDR2: MGHDK and SYGVNS. CDR3 DNA sequence: TGTGCCAGCAGTGAATCTGGGGTGTCGGGAGAGACCCAGTACTTC. Translation: CASSESGVSGETQYF.

In this sample, this clone turned up a few times. The same CDR3 arises from other DNA sequences in this sample as well. The chain uses TRBV6-5 and TRBJ2-6; a possible D gene is TRBD1 (6 bases). The V and J ends lost 0 bases and 2 bases respectively, with 8 bases between them. Per germline, CDR1 MNHEY and CDR2 SVGAGI. This CDR3 is 16 amino acids long. The CDR3 DNA reads TGTGCCAGCAGTTACTCCAGGGGAACTGGGGCCAACGTCCTGACTTTC. As protein: CASSYSRGTGANVLTF.

A few counts support this clone. The chain uses TRBV6-6 and TRBJ2-3; D possibly corresponds to TRBD2 (6 bases). Germline-derived CDR1 and CDR2 are MNHNY and SVGAGI (reference sequence). The CDR3 loop spans 14 amino acids. V lost 5 bases and J lost 8, with 17 bases in between. The CDR3 here is CASSTGLALATQYF. The CDR3 nucleotides read TGTGCCAGCAGTACGGGGCTAGCGCTAGCTACGCAGTATTTT.

The rearrangement links TRBV4-3 to TRBJ2-6; D may be TRBD1 (6 bases). This CDR3 contains 16 residues. V was shortened by 0 bases and J by 2 bases, with 8 bases between the two germline ends. CDR1 and CDR2 from the germline V gene are LGHNA and YSLEER. In DNA form, the CDR3 reads TGCGCCAGCAGCCAAGATTCAGGGGCTGGGGCCAACGTCCTGACTTTC. This codes for CASSQDSGAGANVLTF.

The chain carries TRBV7-2 and TRBJ2-1; 11 bases are shared with TRBD2. V was pared by 5 bases and J by 8 bases, with 20 bases of the junction left unmatched. The CDR3 is made up of 19 amino acids. Germline V gene lookup returns CDR1 SGHTA and CDR2 FQGNSA. The chain's CDR3 is CASSPRLKASGRPVDEQFF. The CDR3 DNA reads TGTGCCAGCAGCCCCCGGCTTAAGGCTAGCGGGAGGCCCGTGGATGAGCAGTTCTTC.

This clone was recorded many times. This chain connects TRBV30 to TRBJ2-1, with a weak D call TRBD2 (6 bases). Germline CDR1 and CDR2: GTSNPN and SVGIG (reference sequence). The CDR3 loop spans 12 amino acids. Trimming cost V 7 bases and J 9 bases, with 16 bases left between them. CDR3 amino acids: CAYRGWRGEQFF. As DNA, the CDR3 is TGTGCCTACCGCGGGTGGCGGGGTGAGCAGTTCTTC.

This clone was observed a few times. This rearrangement joins TRBV7-2 to TRBJ1-3; no definite D call. The germline V gene encodes CDR1 SGHTA and CDR2 FQGNSA. Trimming shortened V by 6 bases and J by 4 bases, and 10 bases separated the two germline ends. This CDR3 has 13 residues. Here the CDR3 DNA reads TGTGCCAGCAGTAACTGGGCCGGAAACACCATATATTTT. It yields the protein CASSNWAGNTIYF.

The rearrangement uses TRBV27 and TRBJ1-5, with D possibly TRBD1 on 6 matching bases. Germline CDR1 reads MNHEY; CDR2 reads SMNVEV (reference sequence). This CDR3 comprises 14 residues. Trimming left V 9 bases short and J 5 bases short, with 17 bases between. This CDR3 is CASSRQGMYQPQHF. As DNA, the CDR3 is TGTGCCAGTTCAAGGCAGGGGATGTATCAGCCCCAGCATTTT.

This clone has a handful of counts. DNA for the CDR3: TGCGCCAGCAGCCCTCTTAGACAGGGATACCTGTATGGCTACACCTTC. Its protein is CASSPLRQGYLYGYTF. J is TRBJ1-2 and V is TRBV5-1, with 7 bases that match TRBD1. The CDR3 runs to 16 residues. The ends lost 4 bases at V and 5 bases at J; junction bases unmatched: 14. CDR1 and CDR2 (germline): SGHRS, YFSETQ.

This clone has a handful of counts. V gene TRBV18 combines with J gene TRBJ1-4; D ambiguous. Germline assignment: CDR1 KGHSH and CDR2 LQKENI. Trimming cost V 3 bases and J 4 bases, with 12 bases left between them. This CDR3 spans 15 amino acids. The CDR3 bases are TGTGCCAGCTCACCGCGCCAGCTAAATAATGAAAAACTGTTTTTT. Translated: CASSPRQLNNEKLFF.

The chain combines TRBV7-9 with TRBJ2-1; 13 nucleotides align to TRBD2. Unmatched junction bases numbered 10, after V lost 7 bases and J lost 7 bases. The CDR3 consists of 16 residues. The germline V gene encodes CDR1 SEHNR and CDR2 FQNEAQ (reference sequence). DNA for the CDR3: TGTGCCAGCAAGAGGGGATGGACTAGCGGGAGTAATGAGCAGTTCTTC. This translates into CASKRGWTSGSNEQFF. The complete variable domain, with remaining parts taken from reference TRBV7-9 and TRBJ2-1, reads DTGVSQNPRHKITKRGQNVTFRCDPISEHNRLYWYRQTLGQGPEFLTYFQNEAQLEKSRLLSDRFSAERPKGSFSTLEIQRTEQGDSAMYLCASKRGWTSGSNEQFFGPGTRLTVL.

This clone has just a few counts. This chain uses TRBV4-2 with TRBJ2-7; 10 bases are a match to TRBD1. This CDR3 contains 15 residues. With 8 bases clipped from V and 0 bases from J, the junction kept 7 bases outside the gene matches. Germline V gives CDR1 LGHNA, CDR2 YNFKEQ. The DNA for the CDR3 is TGTGCCAGCGGATGGGGGACAGGGGACTCCTACGAGCAGTACGTC. Protein product: CASGWGTGDSYEQYV.

This chain links TRBV15 with TRBJ2-5; D remains ambiguous. V lost 7 bases and J lost 8, with 17 bases in between. The CDR3 has 13 residues. Germline V CDR1 and CDR2: LNHNV, YYDKDF (reference sequence). The CDR3 region is CATKTVPGLTQYF. CDR3 sequence (DNA): TGTGCCACCAAGACCGTCCCCGGGTTAACCCAGTACTTC.